This T cell receptor beta chain derives from a study of PD-1 blockade in classical Hodgkin lymphoma. Study observations and caveats: Lower baseline TCR diversity was reported for newly diagnosed patients than for healthy donors. Complete responders had baseline diversity similar to newly diagnosed patients.

Concerning this clone itself: Its antigen remains unknown.

Sequencing used immunoSEQ multiplex PCR; TCRdb keeps in-frame clones, though not all of them. The sample records 25,000 to 30,000 clones, 70% to 90% being singletons. The germline V gene encodes CDR1 SGDLS and CDR2 YYNGEE. The CDR3 extends over 15 amino acids. V was shortened by 0 bases and J by 6 bases, with 13 bases between the two germline ends. Brentuximab vedotin exposure varied, and every patient relapsed after autologous stem cell transplantation. CD8+ T cells were isolated from thawed PBMCs by magnetic negative selection. Patients' outcomes at their best amounted to complete response, partial response or progressive disease.

The source is a human donor with classical Hodgkin lymphoma. The sequenced sample was CD8+ T cells from blood, obtained at baseline. The rearrangement uses TRBV9 and TRBJ1-5, with D perhaps matching TRBD1 (5 bases). The DNA for the CDR3 is TGTGCCAGCAGCGTAGGGGGGGAGAGAGGTCAGCCCCAGCATTTT. Translated: CASSVGGERGQPQHF.